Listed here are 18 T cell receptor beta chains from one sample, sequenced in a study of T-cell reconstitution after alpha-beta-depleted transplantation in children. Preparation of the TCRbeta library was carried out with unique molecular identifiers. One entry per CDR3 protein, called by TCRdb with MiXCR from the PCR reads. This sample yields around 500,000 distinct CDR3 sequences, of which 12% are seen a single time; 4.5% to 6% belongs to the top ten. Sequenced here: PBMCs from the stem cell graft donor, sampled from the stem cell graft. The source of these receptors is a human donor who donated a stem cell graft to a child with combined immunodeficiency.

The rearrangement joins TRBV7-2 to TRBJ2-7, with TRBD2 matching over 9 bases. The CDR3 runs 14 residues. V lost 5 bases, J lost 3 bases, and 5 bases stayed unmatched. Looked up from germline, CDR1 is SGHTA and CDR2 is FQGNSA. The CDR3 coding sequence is TGTGCCAGCAGCACCCGACTAGCGGTCTACGAGCAGTACTTC. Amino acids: CASSTRLAVYEQYF.

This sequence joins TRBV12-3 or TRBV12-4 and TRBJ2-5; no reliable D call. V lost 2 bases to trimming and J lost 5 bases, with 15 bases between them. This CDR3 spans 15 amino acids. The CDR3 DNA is TGTGCCAGCAGTTTATATCTGGCAGATGGGGAGACCCAGTACTTC. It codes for CASSLYLADGETQYF.

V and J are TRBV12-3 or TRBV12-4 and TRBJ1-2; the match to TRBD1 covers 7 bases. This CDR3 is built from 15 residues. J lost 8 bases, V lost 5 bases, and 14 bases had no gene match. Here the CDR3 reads CASSPRGTALGGYTF. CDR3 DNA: TGTGCCAGCAGTCCCCGGGGGACAGCTCTCGGGGGCTACACCTTC.

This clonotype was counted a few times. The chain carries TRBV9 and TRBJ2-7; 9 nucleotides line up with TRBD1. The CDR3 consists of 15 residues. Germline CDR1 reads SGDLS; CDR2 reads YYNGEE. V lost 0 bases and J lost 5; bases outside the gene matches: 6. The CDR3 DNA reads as TGTGCCAGCAGCGTAGCGGGACAGGGTTTTCACGAGCAGTACTTC. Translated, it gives CASSVAGQGFHEQYF. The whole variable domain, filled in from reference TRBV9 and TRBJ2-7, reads DSGVTQTPKHLITATGQRVTLRCSPRSGDLSVYWYQQSLDQGLQFLIQYYNGEERAKGNILERFSAQQFPDLHSELNLSSLELGDSALYFCASSVAGQGFHEQYFGPGTRLTVT.

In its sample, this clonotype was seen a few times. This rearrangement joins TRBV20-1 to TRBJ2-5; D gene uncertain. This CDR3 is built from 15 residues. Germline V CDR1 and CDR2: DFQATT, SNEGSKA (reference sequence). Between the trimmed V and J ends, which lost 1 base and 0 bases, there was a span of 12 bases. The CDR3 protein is CSARALSGYQETQYF. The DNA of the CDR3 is TGCAGTGCTAGAGCTTTGAGTGGGTACCAAGAGACCCAGTACTTC.

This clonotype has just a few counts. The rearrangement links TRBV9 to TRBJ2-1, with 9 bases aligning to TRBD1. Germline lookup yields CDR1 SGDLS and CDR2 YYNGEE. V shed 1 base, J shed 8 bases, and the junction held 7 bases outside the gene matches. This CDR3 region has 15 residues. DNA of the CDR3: TGTGCCAGCAGCGTAATGTCGGACAGGGGTCATGAGCAGTTCTTC. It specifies CASSVMSDRGHEQFF.

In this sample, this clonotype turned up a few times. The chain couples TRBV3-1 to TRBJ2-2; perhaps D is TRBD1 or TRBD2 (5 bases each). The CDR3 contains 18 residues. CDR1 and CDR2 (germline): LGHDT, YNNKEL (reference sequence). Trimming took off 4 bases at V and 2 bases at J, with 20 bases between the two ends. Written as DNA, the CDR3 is TGTGCCAGCAGCCCCCGACAGTGGGGGTTCCCTAACACCGGGGAGCTGTTTTTT. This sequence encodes CASSPRQWGFPNTGELFF.

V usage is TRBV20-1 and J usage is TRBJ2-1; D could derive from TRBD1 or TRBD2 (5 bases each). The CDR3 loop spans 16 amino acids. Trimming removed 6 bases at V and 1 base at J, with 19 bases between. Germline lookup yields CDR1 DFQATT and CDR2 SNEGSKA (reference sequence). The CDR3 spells CSAETLRGASYNEQFF. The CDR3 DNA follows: TGCAGTGCAGAGACTCTACGGGGCGCGTCCTACAATGAGCAGTTCTTC.

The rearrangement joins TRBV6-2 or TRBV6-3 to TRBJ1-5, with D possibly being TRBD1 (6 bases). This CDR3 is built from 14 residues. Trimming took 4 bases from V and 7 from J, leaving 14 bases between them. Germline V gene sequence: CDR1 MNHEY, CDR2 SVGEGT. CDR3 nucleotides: TGTGCCAGCAGTTGGGGGGGGCTAATCCAGCCCCAGCATTTT. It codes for CASSWGGLIQPQHF.

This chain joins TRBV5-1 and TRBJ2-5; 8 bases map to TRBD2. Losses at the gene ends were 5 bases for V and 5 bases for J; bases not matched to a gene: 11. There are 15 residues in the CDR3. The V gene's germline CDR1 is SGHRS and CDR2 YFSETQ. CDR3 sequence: CASRSGLGGAETQYF. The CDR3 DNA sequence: TGCGCCAGCAGGTCGGGACTAGGAGGTGCGGAGACCCAGTACTTC. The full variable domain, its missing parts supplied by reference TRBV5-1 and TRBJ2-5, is KAGVTQTPRYLIKTRGQQVTLSCSPISGHRSVSWYQQTPGQGLQFLFEYFSETQRNKGNFPGRFSGRQFSNSRSEMNVSTLELGDSALYLCASRSGLGGAETQYFGPGTRLLVL.

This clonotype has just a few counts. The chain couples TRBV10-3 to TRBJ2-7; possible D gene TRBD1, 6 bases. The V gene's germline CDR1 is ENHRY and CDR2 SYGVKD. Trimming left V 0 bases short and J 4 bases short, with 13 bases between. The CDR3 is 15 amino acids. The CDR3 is CAISESQQGVYEQYF. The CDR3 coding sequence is TGTGCCATCAGTGAGTCTCAACAGGGAGTTTACGAGCAGTACTTC.

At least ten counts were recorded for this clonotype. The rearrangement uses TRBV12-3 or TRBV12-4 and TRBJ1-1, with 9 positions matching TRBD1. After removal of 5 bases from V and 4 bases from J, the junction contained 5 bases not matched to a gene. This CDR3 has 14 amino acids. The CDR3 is CASSRTGGGTEAFF. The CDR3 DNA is TGTGCCAGCAGTCGAACAGGGGGCGGCACTGAAGCTTTCTTT.

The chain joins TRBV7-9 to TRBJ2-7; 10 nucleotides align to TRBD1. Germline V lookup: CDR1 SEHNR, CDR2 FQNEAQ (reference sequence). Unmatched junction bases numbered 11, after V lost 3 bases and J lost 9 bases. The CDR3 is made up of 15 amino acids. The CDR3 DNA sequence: TGTGCCAGCAGCTTCGCTGGACAGGGGGTGGGGGGGCAGTACTTC. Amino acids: CASSFAGQGVGGQYF.

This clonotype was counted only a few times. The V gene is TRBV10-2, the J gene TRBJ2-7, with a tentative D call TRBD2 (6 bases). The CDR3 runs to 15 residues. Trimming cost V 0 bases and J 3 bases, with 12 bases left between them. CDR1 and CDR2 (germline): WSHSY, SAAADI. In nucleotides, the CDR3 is TGCGCCAGCAGTGAGTCGGCACTAGCACACTACGAGCAGTACTTC. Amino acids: CASSESALAHYEQYF.

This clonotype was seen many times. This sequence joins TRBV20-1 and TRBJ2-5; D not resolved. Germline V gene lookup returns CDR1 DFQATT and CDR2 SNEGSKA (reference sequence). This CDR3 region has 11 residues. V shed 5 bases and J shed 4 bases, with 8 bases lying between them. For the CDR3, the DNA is TGCAGTGCTTGGGCCCGAGAGACCCAGTACTTC. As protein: CSAWARETQYF.

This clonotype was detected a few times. CDR3 sequence reads: CAIQFLPPGGGTGELFF. In DNA, the CDR3 is TGTGCCATCCAGTTTCTACCTCCAGGGGGAGGTACCGGGGAGCTGTTTTTT. This chain uses TRBV28 with TRBJ2-2; a possible D gene is TRBD1 (7 bases). Trimming shortened V by 10 bases and J by 5 bases, and 26 bases separated the two germline ends. CDR1 is MDHEN, CDR2 SYDVKM, per germline. CDR3 length: 17 residues.

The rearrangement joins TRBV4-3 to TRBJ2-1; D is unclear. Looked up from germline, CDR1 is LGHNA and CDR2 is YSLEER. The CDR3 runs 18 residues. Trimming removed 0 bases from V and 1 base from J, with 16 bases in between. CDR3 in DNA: TGCGCCAGCAGCCAAGATAGGCTAACGGAAGGGTCCTACAATGAGCAGTTCTTC. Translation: CASSQDRLTEGSYNEQFF.

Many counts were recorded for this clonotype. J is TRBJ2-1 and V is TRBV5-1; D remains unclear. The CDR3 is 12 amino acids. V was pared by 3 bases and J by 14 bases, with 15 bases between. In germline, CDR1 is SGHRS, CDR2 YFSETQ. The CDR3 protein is CASSSRVGGEFF. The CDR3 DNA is TGCGCCAGCAGCTCCCGGGTGGGTGGAGAGTTCTTC.